The 5 T cell receptor beta chains presented below share a single source sample, sequenced in a study of cytotoxic CD8 clonotypes in ibrutinib-treated CLL. Generated by immunoSEQ multiplex PCR, the TCRdb table keeps only in-frame clones and is missing some. In the table there are 300,000 to 350,000 clones, 80% of which are singletons. Here the sequenced sample was PBMCs, taken before ibrutinib treatment. These receptors were collected from a human donor with chronic lymphocytic leukemia.

The genes are TRBV6-6 and TRBJ1-4, with 8 nucleotides matching TRBD1. The CDR3 runs to 16 residues. The germline V gene has CDR1 MNHNY and CDR2 SVGAGI (reference sequence). V was pared by 6 bases and J by 0 bases, with 6 bases of the junction left unmatched. CDR3 region: CASRSTGAATNEKLFF. For the CDR3, the DNA is TGTGCCAGCAGGTCGACAGGGGCCGCAACTAATGAAAAACTGTTTTTT.

The V and J genes are TRBV11-2 and TRBJ2-1; D is possibly TRBD1 (5 bases). Germline loops: CDR1 SGHAT, CDR2 FQNNGV. The CDR3 has 15 residues. Trimming took off 1 base at V and 4 bases at J, with 11 bases between the two ends. CDR3 DNA: TGTGCCAGCAGCTTAGTTTCAGGGAATTACAATGAGCAGTTCTTC. This encodes CASSLVSGNYNEQFF.

The chain uses TRBV4-1 and TRBJ2-7; the match to TRBD2 covers 14 bases. The CDR3 has 17 residues. Germline CDR1 reads MGHRA; CDR2 reads YSYEKL. J lost 3 bases, V lost 4 bases, and 8 bases had no gene match. The CDR3: CASSPGLAGAVFYEQYF. The DNA for the CDR3 is TGCGCCAGCAGCCCGGGACTAGCGGGAGCCGTTTTCTACGAGCAGTACTTC.

J is TRBJ2-7 and V is TRBV15; the D call may be TRBD1 or TRBD2 (5 bases each). CDR1 and CDR2 from the germline V gene are LNHNV and YYDKDF (reference sequence). Trimming shortened V by 0 bases and J by 4 bases, and 13 bases separated the two germline ends. The CDR3 sequence is 15 residues long. The DNA of the CDR3 is TGTGCCACCAGCAGAGATCGGGGCTTCTTATACGAGCAGTACTTC. Translation gives CATSRDRGFLYEQYF.

The chain joins TRBV6-5 to TRBJ2-3; TRBD2 matches at 11 bases. The CDR3 sequence is 14 residues long. Germline V CDR1 and CDR2: MNHEY, SVGAGI. The V and J ends lost 5 bases and 6 bases, in that order; junction bases with no gene match: 4. In DNA, the CDR3 is TGTGCCAGCAGTGGTATAGCGGGAGGGGATACGCAGTATTTT. Protein product: CASSGIAGGDTQYF.